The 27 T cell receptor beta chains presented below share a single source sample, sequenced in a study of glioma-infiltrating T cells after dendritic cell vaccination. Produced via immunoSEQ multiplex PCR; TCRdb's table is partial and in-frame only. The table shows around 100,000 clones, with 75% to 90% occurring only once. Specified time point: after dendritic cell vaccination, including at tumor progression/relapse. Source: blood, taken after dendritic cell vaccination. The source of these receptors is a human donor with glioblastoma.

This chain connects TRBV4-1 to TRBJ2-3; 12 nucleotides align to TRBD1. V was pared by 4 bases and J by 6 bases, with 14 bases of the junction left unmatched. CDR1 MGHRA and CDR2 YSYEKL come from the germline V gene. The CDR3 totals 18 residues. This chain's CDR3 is CASSRLPGGQGAGDTQYF. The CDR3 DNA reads TGCGCCAGCAGCCGCCTTCCGGGGGGACAGGGGGCAGGGGATACGCAGTATTTT.

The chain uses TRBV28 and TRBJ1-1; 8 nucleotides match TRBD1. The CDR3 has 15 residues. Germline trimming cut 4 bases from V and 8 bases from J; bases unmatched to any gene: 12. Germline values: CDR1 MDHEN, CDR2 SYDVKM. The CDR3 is CASSSPRTGTGEAFF. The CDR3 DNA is TGTGCCAGCAGTTCGCCGAGGACAGGGACGGGCGAAGCTTTCTTT.

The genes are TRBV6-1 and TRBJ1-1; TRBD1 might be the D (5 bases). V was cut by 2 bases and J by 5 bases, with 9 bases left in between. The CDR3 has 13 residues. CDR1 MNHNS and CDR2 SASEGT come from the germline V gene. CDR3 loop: CASSELTETEAFF. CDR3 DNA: TGTGCCAGCAGTGAATTGACAGAGACTGAAGCTTTCTTT.

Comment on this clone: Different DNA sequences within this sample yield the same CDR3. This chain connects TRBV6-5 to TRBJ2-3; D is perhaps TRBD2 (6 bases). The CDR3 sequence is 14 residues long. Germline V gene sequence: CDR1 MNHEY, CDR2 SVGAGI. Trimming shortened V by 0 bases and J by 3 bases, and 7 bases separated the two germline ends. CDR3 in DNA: TGTGCCAGCAGTTACTCGGGGGGAACAGATACGCAGTATTTT. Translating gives CASSYSGGTDTQYF.

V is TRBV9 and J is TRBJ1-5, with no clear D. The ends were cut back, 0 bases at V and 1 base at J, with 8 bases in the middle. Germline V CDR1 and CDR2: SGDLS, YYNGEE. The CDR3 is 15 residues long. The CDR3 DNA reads TGTGCCAGCAGCGTAGGGTGGCAAAGCAATCAGCCCCAGCATTTT. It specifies CASSVGWQSNQPQHF.

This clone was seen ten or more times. CDR3 in DNA: TGTGCCAGCAGCTTGCGCAGAGTGACTTCCTACGAGCAGTACTTC. Amino acids: CASSLRRVTSYEQYF. V gene TRBV5-6 combines with J gene TRBJ2-7; D is undetermined. The germline CDR1 and CDR2 sequences are SGHDT and YYEEEE. The CDR3 is 15 residues long. Between the trimmed V and J ends, which lost 1 base and 1 base, there was a span of 12 bases.

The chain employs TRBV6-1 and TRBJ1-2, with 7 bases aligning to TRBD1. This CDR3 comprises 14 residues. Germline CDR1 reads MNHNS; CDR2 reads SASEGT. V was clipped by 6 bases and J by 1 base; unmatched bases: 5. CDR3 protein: CASSQGQLNYGYTF. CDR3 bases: TGTGCCAGCAGCCAGGGACAGCTTAACTATGGCTACACCTTC.

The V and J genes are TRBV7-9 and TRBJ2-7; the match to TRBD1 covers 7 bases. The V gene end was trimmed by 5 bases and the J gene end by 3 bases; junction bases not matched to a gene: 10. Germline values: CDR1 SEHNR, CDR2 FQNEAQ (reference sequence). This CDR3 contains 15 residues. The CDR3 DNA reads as TGTGCCAGCAGCCCGACCCCCGACAGGGACTACGAGCAGTACTTC. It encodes CASSPTPDRDYEQYF.

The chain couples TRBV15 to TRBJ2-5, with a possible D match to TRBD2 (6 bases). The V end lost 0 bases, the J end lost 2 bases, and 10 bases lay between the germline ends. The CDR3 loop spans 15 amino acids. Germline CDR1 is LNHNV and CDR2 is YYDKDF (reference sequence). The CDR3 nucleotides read TGTGCCACCAGCAGAGATCTCGCGGGACAAGAGACCCAGTACTTC. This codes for CATSRDLAGQETQYF. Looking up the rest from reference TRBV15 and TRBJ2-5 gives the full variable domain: DAMVIQNPRYQVTQFGKPVTLSCSQTLNHNVMYWYQQKSSQAPKLLFHYYDKDFNNEADTPDNFQSRRPNTSFCFLDIRSPGLGDTAMYLCATSRDLAGQETQYFGPGTRLLVL.

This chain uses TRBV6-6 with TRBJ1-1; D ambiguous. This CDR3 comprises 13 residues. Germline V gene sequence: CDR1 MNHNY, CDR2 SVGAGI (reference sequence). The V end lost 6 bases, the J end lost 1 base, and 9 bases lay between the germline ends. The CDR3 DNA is TGTGCCAGCAGCTTCAGTGGGAACACTGAAGCTTTCTTT. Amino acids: CASSFSGNTEAFF.

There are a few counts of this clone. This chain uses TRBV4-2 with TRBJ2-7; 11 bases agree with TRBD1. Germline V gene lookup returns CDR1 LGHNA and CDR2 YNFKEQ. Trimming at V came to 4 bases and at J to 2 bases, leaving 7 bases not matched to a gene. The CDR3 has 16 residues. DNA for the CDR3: TGTGCCAGCAGCCGGGTAGGGACAGGGGGAACCTACGAGCAGTACTTC. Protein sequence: CASSRVGTGGTYEQYF.

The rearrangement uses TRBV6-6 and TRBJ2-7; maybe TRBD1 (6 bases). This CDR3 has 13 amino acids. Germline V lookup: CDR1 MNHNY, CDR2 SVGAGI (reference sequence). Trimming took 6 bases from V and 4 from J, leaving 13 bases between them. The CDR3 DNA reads TGTGCCAGCAGGAAAGGACAGACTTACGAGCAGTACTTC. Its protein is CASRKGQTYEQYF.

The CDR3, as DNA: TGCGCCAGCAGCGAAAGTACGGGCACCGGGGAGCTGTTTTTT. Encoded protein: CASSESTGTGELFF. The chain employs TRBV5-1 and TRBJ2-2; no clear D. Germline V lookup: CDR1 SGHRS, CDR2 YFSETQ. There are 14 residues in the CDR3. Trimming took 4 bases from V and 4 from J, leaving 11 bases between them.

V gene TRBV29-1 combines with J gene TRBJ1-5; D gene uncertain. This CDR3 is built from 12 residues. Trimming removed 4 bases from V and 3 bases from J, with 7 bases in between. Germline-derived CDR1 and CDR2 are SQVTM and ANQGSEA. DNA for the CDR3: TGCAGCGTTGGAGGCCTCAATCAGCCCCAGCATTTT. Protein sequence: CSVGGLNQPQHF.

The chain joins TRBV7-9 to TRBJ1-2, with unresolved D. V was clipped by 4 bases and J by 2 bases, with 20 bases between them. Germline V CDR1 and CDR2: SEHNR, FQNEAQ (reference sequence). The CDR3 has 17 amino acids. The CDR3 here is CASSSSFETTLNYGYTF. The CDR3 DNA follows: TGTGCCAGCAGCTCCTCCTTCGAGACAACCCTAAACTATGGCTACACCTTC.

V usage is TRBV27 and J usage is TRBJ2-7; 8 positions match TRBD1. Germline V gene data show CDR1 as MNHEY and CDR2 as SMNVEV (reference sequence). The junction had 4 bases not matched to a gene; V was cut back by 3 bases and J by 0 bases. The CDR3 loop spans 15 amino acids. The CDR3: CASSFVGTGSYEQYF. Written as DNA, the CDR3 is TGTGCCAGCAGTTTCGTCGGGACAGGCTCCTACGAGCAGTACTTC.

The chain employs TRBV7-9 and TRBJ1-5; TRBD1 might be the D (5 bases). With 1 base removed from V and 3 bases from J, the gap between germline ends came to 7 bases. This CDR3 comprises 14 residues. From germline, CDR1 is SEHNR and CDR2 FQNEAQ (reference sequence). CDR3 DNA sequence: TGTGCCAGCAGCTTAGACAGGATCAATCAGCCCCAGCATTTT. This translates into CASSLDRINQPQHF.

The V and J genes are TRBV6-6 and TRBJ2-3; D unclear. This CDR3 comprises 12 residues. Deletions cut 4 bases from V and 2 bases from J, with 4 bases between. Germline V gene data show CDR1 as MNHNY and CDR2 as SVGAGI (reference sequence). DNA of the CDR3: TGTGCCAGCAGTTCCTACACAGATACGCAGTATTTT. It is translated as CASSSYTDTQYF.

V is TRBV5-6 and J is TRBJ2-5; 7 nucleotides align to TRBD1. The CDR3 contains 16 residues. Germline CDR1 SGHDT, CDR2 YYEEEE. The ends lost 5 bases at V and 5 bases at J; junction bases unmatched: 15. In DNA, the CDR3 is TGTGCCAGCAGGCCTTACGATGTGACAGGGCGGGAGACCCAGTACTTC. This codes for CASRPYDVTGRETQYF.

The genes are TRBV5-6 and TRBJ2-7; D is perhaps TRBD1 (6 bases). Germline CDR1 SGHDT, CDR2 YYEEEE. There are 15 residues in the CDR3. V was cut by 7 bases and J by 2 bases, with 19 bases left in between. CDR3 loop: CASAKGTRVTYEQYF. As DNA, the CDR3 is TGTGCCAGCGCAAAAGGGACAAGAGTCACCTACGAGCAGTACTTC.

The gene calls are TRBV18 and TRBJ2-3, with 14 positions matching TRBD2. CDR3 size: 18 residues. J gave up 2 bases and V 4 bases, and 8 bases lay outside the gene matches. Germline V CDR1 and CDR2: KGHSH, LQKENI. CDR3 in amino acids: CASSLLWTSGGPTDTQYF. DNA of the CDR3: TGTGCCAGCTCACTCCTCTGGACTAGCGGGGGGCCCACAGATACGCAGTATTTT.

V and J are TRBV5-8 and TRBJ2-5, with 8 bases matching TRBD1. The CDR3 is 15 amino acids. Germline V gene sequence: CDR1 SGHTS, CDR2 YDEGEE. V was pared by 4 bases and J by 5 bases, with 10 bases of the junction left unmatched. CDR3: CASSKNQGAGETQYF. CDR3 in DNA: TGTGCCAGCAGCAAAAACCAGGGGGCAGGGGAGACCCAGTACTTC.

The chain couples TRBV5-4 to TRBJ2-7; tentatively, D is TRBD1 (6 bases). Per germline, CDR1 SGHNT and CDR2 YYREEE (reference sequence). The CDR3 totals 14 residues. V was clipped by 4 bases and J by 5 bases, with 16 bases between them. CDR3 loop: CASSRLDSSDEQYF. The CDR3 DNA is TGTGCCAGCAGCCGTTTGGACAGCTCTGACGAGCAGTACTTC. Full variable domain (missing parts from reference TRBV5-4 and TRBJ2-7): ETGVTQSPTHLIKTRGQQVTLRCSSQSGHNTVSWYQQALGQGPQFIFQYYREEENGRGNFPPRFSGLQFPNYSSELNVNALELDDSALYLCASSRLDSSDEQYFGPGTRLTVT.

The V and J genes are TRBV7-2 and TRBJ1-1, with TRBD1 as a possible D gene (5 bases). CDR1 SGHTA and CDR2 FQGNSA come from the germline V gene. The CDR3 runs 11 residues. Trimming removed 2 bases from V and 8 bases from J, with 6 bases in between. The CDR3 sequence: CASSLRQEAFF. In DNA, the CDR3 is TGTGCCAGCAGCTTAAGACAGGAAGCTTTCTTT. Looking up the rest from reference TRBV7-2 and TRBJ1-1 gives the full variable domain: GAGVSQSPSNKVTEKGKDVELRCDPISGHTALYWYRQSLGQGLEFLIYFQGNSAPDKSGLPSDRFSAERTGGSVSTLTIQRTQQEDSAVYLCASSLRQEAFFGQGTRLTVV.

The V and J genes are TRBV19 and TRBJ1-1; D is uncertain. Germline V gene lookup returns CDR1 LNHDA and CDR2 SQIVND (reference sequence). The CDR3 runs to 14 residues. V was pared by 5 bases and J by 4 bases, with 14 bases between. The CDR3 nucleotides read TGTGCCAGTAGTCGCGGGCAGGCAGTCACTGAAGCTTTCTTT. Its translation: CASSRGQAVTEAFF.

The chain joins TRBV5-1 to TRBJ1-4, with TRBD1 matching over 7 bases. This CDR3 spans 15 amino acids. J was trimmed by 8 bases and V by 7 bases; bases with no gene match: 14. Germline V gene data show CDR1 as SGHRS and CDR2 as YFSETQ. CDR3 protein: CASSLGDRDGEKLFF. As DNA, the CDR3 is TGCGCCAGCTCCCTGGGAGACAGGGATGGCGAAAAACTGTTTTTT.

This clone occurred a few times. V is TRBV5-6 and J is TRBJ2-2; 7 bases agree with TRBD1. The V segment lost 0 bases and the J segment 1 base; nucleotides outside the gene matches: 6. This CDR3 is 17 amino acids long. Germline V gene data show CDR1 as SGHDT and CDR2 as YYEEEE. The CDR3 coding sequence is TGTGCCAGCAGCTTGGATTCCGGGACAGTGAACACCGGGGAGCTGTTTTTT. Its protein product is CASSLDSGTVNTGELFF.